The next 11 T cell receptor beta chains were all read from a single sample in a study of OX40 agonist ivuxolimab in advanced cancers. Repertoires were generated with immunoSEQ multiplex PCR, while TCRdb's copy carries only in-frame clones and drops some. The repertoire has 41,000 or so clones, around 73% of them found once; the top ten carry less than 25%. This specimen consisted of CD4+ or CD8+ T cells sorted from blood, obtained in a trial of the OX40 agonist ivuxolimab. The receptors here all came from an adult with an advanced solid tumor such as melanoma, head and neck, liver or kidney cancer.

The CDR3 DNA sequence: TGTGCCAGCAGCGGAGCCCCAGGGCCCTATGGCTACACCTTC. It is translated as CASSGAPGPYGYTF. The rearrangement uses TRBV9 and TRBJ1-2; tentative D call: TRBD1 (5 bases). The CDR3 loop spans 14 amino acids. Germline CDR1 SGDLS, CDR2 YYNGEE. Trimming shortened V by 3 bases and J by 4 bases, and 13 bases separated the two germline ends.

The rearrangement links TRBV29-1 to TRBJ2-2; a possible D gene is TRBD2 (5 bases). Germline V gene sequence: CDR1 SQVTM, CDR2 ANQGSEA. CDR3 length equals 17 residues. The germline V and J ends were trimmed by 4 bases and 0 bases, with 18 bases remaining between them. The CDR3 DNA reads TGCAGCGTTGGAGGTAGCGTGAAGAGCCCGAACACCGGGGAGCTGTTTTTT. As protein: CSVGGSVKSPNTGELFF.

CDR3 bases: TGTGCCAGCAGCTTAGATGCCAGGGGGATTTATGGCTACACCTTC. This gives the protein CASSLDARGIYGYTF. J is TRBJ1-2 and V is TRBV7-2; 7 nucleotides match TRBD1. The CDR3 totals 15 residues. The V gene end was trimmed by 1 base and the J gene end by 5 bases; junction bases not matched to a gene: 7. CDR1 SGHTA and CDR2 FQGNSA come from the germline V gene.

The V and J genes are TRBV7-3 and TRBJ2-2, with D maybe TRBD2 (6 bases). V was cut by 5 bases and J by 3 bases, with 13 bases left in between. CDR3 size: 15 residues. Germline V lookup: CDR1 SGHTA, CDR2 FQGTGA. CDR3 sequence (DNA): TGTGCCAGCAGCCCGGGGACTCTATACACCGGGGAGCTGTTTTTT. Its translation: CASSPGTLYTGELFF.

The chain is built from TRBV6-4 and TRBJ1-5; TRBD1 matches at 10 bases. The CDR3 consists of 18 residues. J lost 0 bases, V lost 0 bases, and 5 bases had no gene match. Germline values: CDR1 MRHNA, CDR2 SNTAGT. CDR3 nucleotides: TGTGCCAGCAGTGACTCGAAGGGACAGGGGAGTAGCAATCAGCCCCAGCATTTT. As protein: CASSDSKGQGSSNQPQHF.

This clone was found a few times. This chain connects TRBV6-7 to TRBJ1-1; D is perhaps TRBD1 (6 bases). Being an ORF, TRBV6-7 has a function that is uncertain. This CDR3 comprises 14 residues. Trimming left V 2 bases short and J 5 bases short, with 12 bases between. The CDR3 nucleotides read TGTGCCAGCAGTTACCCTACGGACAGAACTGAAGCTTTCTTT. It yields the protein CASSYPTDRTEAFF.

The CDR3 here is CASSVVPGLAANEQFF. Here the CDR3 DNA reads TGTGCCAGCAGCGTAGTCCCGGGACTAGCGGCAAATGAGCAGTTCTTC. The chain carries TRBV9 and TRBJ2-1; 11 positions agree with TRBD2. Looked up from germline, CDR1 is SGDLS and CDR2 is YYNGEE. The CDR3 is 16 amino acids. V was clipped by 0 bases and J by 7 bases; unmatched bases: 6.

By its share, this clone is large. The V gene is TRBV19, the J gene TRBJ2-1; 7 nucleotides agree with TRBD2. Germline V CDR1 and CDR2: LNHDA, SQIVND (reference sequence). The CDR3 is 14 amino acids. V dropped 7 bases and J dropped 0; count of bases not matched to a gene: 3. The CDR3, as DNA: TGTGCCAGTAAGCGGGATAGCTCCTACAATGAGCAGTTCTTC. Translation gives CASKRDSSYNEQFF. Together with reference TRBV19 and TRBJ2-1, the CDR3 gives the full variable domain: DGGITQSPKYLFRKEGQNVTLSCEQNLNHDAMYWYRQDPGQGLRLIYYSQIVNDFQKGDIAEGYSVSREKKESFPLTVTSAQKNPTAFYLCASKRDSSYNEQFFGPGTRLTVL.

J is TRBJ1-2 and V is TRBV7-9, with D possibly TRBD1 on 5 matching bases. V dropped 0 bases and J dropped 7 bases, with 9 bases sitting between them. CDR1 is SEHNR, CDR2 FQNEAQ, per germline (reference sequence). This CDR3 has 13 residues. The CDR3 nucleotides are TGTGCCAGCAGCTTAGCCAGGGAGGGTGGCTACACCTTC. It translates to CASSLAREGGYTF.

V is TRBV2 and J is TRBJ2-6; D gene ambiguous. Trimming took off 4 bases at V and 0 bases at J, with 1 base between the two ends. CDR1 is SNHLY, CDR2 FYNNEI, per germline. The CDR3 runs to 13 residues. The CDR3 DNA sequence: TGTGCCAGCAGTGGCTCTGGGGCCAACGTCCTGACTTTC. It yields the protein CASSGSGANVLTF. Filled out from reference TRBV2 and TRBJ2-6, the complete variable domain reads EPEVTQTPSHQVTQMGQEVILRCVPISNHLYFYWYRQILGQKVEFLVSFYNNEISEKSEIFDDQFSVERPDGSNFTLKIRSTKLEDSAMYFCASSGSGANVLTFGAGSRLTVL.

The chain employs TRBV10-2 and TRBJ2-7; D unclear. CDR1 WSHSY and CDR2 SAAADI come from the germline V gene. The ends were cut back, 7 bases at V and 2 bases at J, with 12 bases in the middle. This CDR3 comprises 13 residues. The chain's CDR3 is CASMRHTPYEQYF. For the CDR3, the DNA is TGCGCCAGCATGAGGCACACTCCCTACGAGCAGTACTTC.